The present T cell receptor beta chain was sequenced within a study of T cell responses to AZD1222 COVID-19 vaccine. In its sample, this clone was seen once. What it recognizes is unknown. This same CDR3 is encoded by further DNA sequences in the sample. The protocol was immunoSEQ multiplex PCR, while the TCRdb copy is restricted to in-frame clones and leaves out a portion. This sample has roughly 190,000 clones, with approximately 90% found just once. V was clipped by 8 bases and J by 1 base, with 9 bases between them. The CDR3 runs 13 residues. CDR1 is MNHEY and CDR2 is SMNVEV in the germline V gene (reference sequence). Study results and limitations: It was only after the peak T cell response that any repertoires were sampled. At 160-218 and 743-854, vaccine-associated CD4 TCRs were dominant, and they spanned spike.

Sequencing used peripheral blood, obtained 28 days after the second AZD1222 dose. The chain links TRBV27 to TRBJ2-1; D gene uncertain. The sequence derives from an adult who received the AZD1222 COVID-19 vaccine. CDR3 DNA sequence: TGTGCCAGCTCATCACGGTCCTACAATGAGCAGTTCTTC. The encoded protein is CASSSRSYNEQFF.